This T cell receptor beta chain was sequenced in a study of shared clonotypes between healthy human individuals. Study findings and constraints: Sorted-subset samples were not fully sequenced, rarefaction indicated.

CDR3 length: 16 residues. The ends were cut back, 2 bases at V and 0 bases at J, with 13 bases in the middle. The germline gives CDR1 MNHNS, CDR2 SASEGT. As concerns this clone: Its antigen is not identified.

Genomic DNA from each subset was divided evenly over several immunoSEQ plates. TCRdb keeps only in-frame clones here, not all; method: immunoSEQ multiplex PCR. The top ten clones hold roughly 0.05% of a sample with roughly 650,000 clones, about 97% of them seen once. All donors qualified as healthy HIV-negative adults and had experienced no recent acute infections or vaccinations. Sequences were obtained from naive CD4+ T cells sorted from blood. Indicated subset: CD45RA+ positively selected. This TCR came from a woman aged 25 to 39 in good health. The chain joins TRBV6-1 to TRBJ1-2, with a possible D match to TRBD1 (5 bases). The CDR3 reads CASSEQGGQANYGYTF. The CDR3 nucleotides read TGTGCCAGCAGTGAACAGGGCGGTCAGGCTAACTATGGCTACACCTTC.